The 17 T cell receptor beta chains below all came from one sample that was sequenced in a study of T cell responses to AZD1222 COVID-19 vaccine. Libraries were prepared by immunoSEQ multiplex PCR; TCRdb keeps only in-frame clonotypes and omits some of them. Of over 40,000 clones in the sample, approximately 88% are singletons; the top ten hold over 25%. The material sequenced was peripheral blood, taken on day 0 of AZD1222 vaccination. The receptors were sampled from an adult in good health.

This clone ranks as medium-sized. V usage is TRBV9 and J usage is TRBJ2-7; D remains unclear. The V gene lost 0 bases and the J gene lost 3 bases, with 4 bases spanning the gap. The V gene's germline CDR1 is SGDLS and CDR2 YYNGEE. This CDR3 contains 12 residues. This CDR3 is CASSVASYEQYF. The CDR3, as DNA: TGTGCCAGCAGCGTAGCTAGCTACGAGCAGTACTTC.

V usage is TRBV6-2 or TRBV6-3 and J usage is TRBJ2-1, with D perhaps assigned TRBD1 or TRBD2 (5 bases each). The V end lost 2 bases, the J end lost 7 bases, and 15 bases lay between the germline ends. The germline CDR1 and CDR2 sequences are MNHEY and SVGEGT. This CDR3 contains 15 residues. The CDR3 nucleotides read TGTGCCAGCAGTTACGTGGGGGAGATGCGGAATGAGCAGTTCTTC. Translation gives CASSYVGEMRNEQFF.

This clone was found a few times. V usage is TRBV5-4 and J usage is TRBJ2-5; a possible D gene is TRBD1 (5 bases). Between the trimmed V and J ends, which lost 4 bases and 2 bases, there was a span of 15 bases. Germline V CDR1 and CDR2: SGHNT, YYREEE (reference sequence). This CDR3 contains 15 residues. CDR3 residues: CASSLMMRQQETQYF. CDR3 coding DNA: TGTGCCAGCAGCCTTATGATGAGACAGCAAGAGACCCAGTACTTC.

The chain links TRBV28 to TRBJ1-6; TRBD1 might be the D (6 bases). V was shortened by 7 bases and J by 0 bases, with 22 bases between the two germline ends. The CDR3 runs 19 residues. CDR1 and CDR2 from the germline V gene are MDHEN and SYDVKM. CDR3 DNA sequence: TGTGCCAGCAAAAAAAGGGGGGCTCGGGATATCTCCTATAATTCACCCCTCCACTTT. It codes for CASKKRGARDISYNSPLHF.

The genes are TRBV19 and TRBJ2-7, with 9 bases matching TRBD2. The CDR3 length is 16 residues. V lost 1 base and J lost 2; bases outside the gene matches: 6. Per the germline V gene, CDR1 is LNHDA and CDR2 is SQIVND (reference sequence). CDR3 bases: TGTGCCAGTAGTATAGGGCTAGCGGGGAAGACCTACGAGCAGTACTTC. Protein product: CASSIGLAGKTYEQYF.

The genes are TRBV16 and TRBJ1-4; no clear D gene. The CDR3 runs to 15 residues. The germline V gene encodes CDR1 KGHSY and CDR2 FQNENV. V lost 0 bases to trimming and J lost 7 bases, with 12 bases between them. Written as DNA, the CDR3 is TGTGCCAGCAGCCAATCTGGTCGGACCGGTGAAAAACTGTTTTTT. It encodes CASSQSGRTGEKLFF.

The chain links TRBV7-2 to TRBJ1-1, with D unclear. This CDR3 region has 14 residues. Germline CDR1 is SGHTA and CDR2 is FQGNSA. The V and J ends lost 8 bases and 1 base respectively, with 14 bases between them. The chain's CDR3 is CASALSYGNTEAFF. CDR3 coding DNA: TGTGCCAGCGCGCTTTCTTACGGGAACACTGAAGCTTTCTTT.

The genes are TRBV24-1 and TRBJ2-1; TRBD2 matches at 10 bases. V dropped 0 bases and J dropped 8; count of bases not matched to a gene: 3. Germline V lookup: CDR1 KGHDR, CDR2 SFDVKD. CDR3 length: 15 residues. CDR3 loop: CATSDLERGGDEQFF. The CDR3 coding sequence is TGTGCCACCAGTGATTTGGAGCGGGGGGGCGATGAGCAGTTCTTC.

V and J are TRBV28 and TRBJ1-1; D is ambiguous. The CDR3 runs to 15 residues. CDR1 and CDR2 from the germline V gene are MDHEN and SYDVKM. The V end lost 5 bases, the J end lost 1 base, and 14 bases lay between the germline ends. The CDR3 DNA reads as TGTGCCAGCAGTCCCCCGCCTAGCGGGAACACTGAAGCTTTCTTT. This translates into CASSPPPSGNTEAFF.

This clone occurred once. V gene TRBV18 combines with J gene TRBJ1-6; a weak D match, TRBD1 (5 bases). The CDR3 loop spans 15 amino acids. Germline lookup yields CDR1 KGHSH and CDR2 LQKENI. V lost 8 bases, J lost 8 bases, and 19 bases lay in between. The CDR3 nucleotides read TGTGCCAGCCACCCCCGGGGGGATTTTGATTCACCCCTCCACTTT. Protein sequence: CASHPRGDFDSPLHF. Looking up the rest from reference TRBV18 and TRBJ1-6 gives the full variable domain: NAGVMQNPRHLVRRRGQEARLRCSPMKGHSHVYWYRQLPEEGLKFMVYLQKENIIDESGMPKERFSAEFPKEGPSILRIQQVVRGDSAAYFCASHPRGDFDSPLHFGNGTRLTVT.

J is TRBJ2-7 and V is TRBV18; perhaps TRBD2 as D (6 bases). Trimming took 4 bases from V and 5 from J, leaving 15 bases between them. The CDR3 contains 14 residues. CDR1 is KGHSH and CDR2 is LQKENI in the germline V gene. The CDR3 region is CASSQMRDWDEQYF. CDR3 DNA: TGTGCCAGCTCACAAATGCGGGACTGGGACGAGCAGTACTTC.

This clone showed up just a few times. The chain carries TRBV18 and TRBJ2-7; unclear D gene. The length of the CDR3 is 14 residues. CDR1 and CDR2 from the germline V gene are KGHSH and LQKENI. V lost 2 bases and J lost 5, with 13 bases in between. This CDR3 reads CASSPVPFFHEQYF. CDR3 bases: TGTGCCAGCTCACCAGTTCCCTTTTTCCACGAGCAGTACTTC.

This clone was counted a few times. The chain carries TRBV7-9 and TRBJ2-2; a possible D gene is TRBD2 (5 bases). Germline V gene sequence: CDR1 SEHNR, CDR2 FQNEAQ (reference sequence). This CDR3 spans 15 amino acids. Trimming stripped 5 bases from V and 3 bases from J, with 13 bases between. The CDR3, as DNA: TGTGCCAGCAGCCCTCGTGGGGAGCACACCGGGGAGCTGTTTTTT. Translation gives CASSPRGEHTGELFF.

V is TRBV19 and J is TRBJ1-2, with 12 positions matching TRBD1. The CDR3 has 15 amino acids. V lost 4 bases and J lost 6; bases outside the gene matches: 6. CDR1 and CDR2 (germline): LNHDA, SQIVND (reference sequence). As DNA, the CDR3 is TGTGCCAGTAGTACCTTTGGGACAGGGGGCAATGGCTACACCTTC. It specifies CASSTFGTGGNGYTF.

The chain combines TRBV5-1 with TRBJ1-2, with 10 bases matching TRBD1. This CDR3 is 14 amino acids long. V trimming: 4 bases; J trimming: 2 bases; junction bases outside the gene matches: 2. From germline, CDR1 is SGHRS and CDR2 YFSETQ. Here the CDR3 reads CASSRDRGNYGYTF. CDR3 nucleotide sequence: TGCGCCAGCAGCCGGGACAGGGGCAACTATGGCTACACCTTC. Using reference TRBV5-1 and TRBJ1-2 for the parts outside the CDR3, the full variable domain is KAGVTQTPRYLIKTRGQQVTLSCSPISGHRSVSWYQQTPGQGLQFLFEYFSETQRNKGNFPGRFSGRQFSNSRSEMNVSTLELGDSALYLCASSRDRGNYGYTFGSGTRLTVV.

V and J are TRBV24-1 and TRBJ1-4; D gene ambiguous. Germline CDR1 KGHDR, CDR2 SFDVKD. Trimming removed 3 bases from V and 5 bases from J, with 9 bases in between. The CDR3 is made up of 14 amino acids. In DNA form, the CDR3 reads TGTGCCACCAGTGATGTGGGAGTCAATGAAAAACTGTTTTTT. It codes for CATSDVGVNEKLFF.

The rearrangement uses TRBV5-1 and TRBJ2-7; the match to TRBD1 covers 7 bases. Germline trimming cut 3 bases from V and 5 bases from J; bases unmatched to any gene: 14. Germline CDR1 is SGHRS and CDR2 is YFSETQ. This CDR3 has 16 residues. The CDR3 sequence: CASSSIDRDSNDEQYF. The CDR3 DNA sequence: TGCGCCAGCAGCTCCATTGACAGGGATAGTAACGACGAGCAGTACTTC.